This T cell receptor (beta chain) was retrieved from a study of cytomegalovirus exposure and HLA in healthy donors. About the study: Among the roughly 400 donors who were genotyped, roughly 86% fell in the genetic ancestry cluster that is associated with self-reported Caucasian donors.

The germline CDR1 and CDR2 sequences are ENHRY and SYGVKD. Trimming took off 10 bases at V and 11 bases at J, with 17 bases between the two ends. The CDR3 spans 12 residues. This clone has just a few counts. Its antigen is not known. Study-wide points: Highest at DRB1 and lowest at HLA-C, TCR association rates differed among HLA loci in a later analysis. According to the study, roughly 180 TCR beta chains were cytomegalovirus-associated. In vitro confirmation showed three CMV-associated chains to be CMV antigen specific.

Amplification used 60 Vbeta primers and 13 Jbeta primers. Assay used: immunoSEQ multiplex PCR; TCRdb lists only in-frame clones, some missing. The sample consists of about 120,000 clones, approximately 87% of them appearing once. The sequence came from a man younger than 35 in good health and CMV-seropositive. The chain combines TRBV10-3 with TRBJ1-4; possible D gene TRBD1, 6 bases. Sequenced sample: PBMCs. The CDR3 reads CATFPGQAKLFF. CDR3 bases: TGTGCCACCTTCCCGGGACAAGCGAAACTGTTTTTT.